The clone carrying this T cell receptor beta chain was counted between two and nine times. What it recognizes is unknown. The data are from a study of T-cell memory formation after mild COVID-19. For the study at large: Largely donor-specific sequence clusters came from a couple of donors.

Constant-segment-primed 5'RACE gave TCR alpha and TCR beta cDNA libraries with sample barcodes and UMIs. A single record per CDR3 protein comes from TCRdb applying MiXCR to the 5' RACE reads. The sample holds roughly 130,000 distinct CDR3 sequences, over 15% seen once. Study-wide results and caveats: Clones contracting over day 15 to 85 were CD4/CD8 balanced, with later expanders leaning CD4+. There were some responding clones in pre-infection memory, which suggested that cross-reactive memory had joined.

Germline CDR1 reads SGHTA; CDR2 reads FQGNSA. V was cut by 2 bases and J by 3 bases, with 13 bases left in between. CDR3 length: 15 amino acids. This chain connects TRBV7-2 to TRBJ1-1, with D possibly matching TRBD1 (6 bases). The sample comprised PBMCs or a T cell subset sorted from them (not recorded which). The receptor was isolated from a man aged 18 to 29 who had mild COVID-19 (a few samples of this study predate the infection). Cell type and time point are not known. The CDR3 DNA reads as TGTGCCAGCAGCTTAAATTTCAGGGGAGACACTGAAGCTTTCTTT. This sequence encodes CASSLNFRGDTEAFF. Based on the CDR3 plus reference TRBV7-2 and TRBJ1-1, the full variable domain is GAGVSQSPSNKVTEKGKDVELRCDPISGHTALYWYRQSLGQGLEFLIYFQGNSAPDKSGLPSDRFSAERTGGSVSTLTIQRTQQEDSAVYLCASSLNFRGDTEAFFGQGTRLTVV.